The 22 T cell receptor beta chains reported below all come from one sample, sequenced in a study of Ad26.COV2.S vaccination and SARS-CoV-2 variants. The table came from immunoSEQ multiplex PCR; TCRdb's copy has only in-frame clones and leaves some out. The table includes 400,000 to 450,000 clones, about 90% detected once. Treatment indicated: 15 to 20 received Ad26.COV2.S at low or high dose, single or two shots; about 5 received placebo; per-sample allocation not given. Samples analyzed were those drawn on day 63 after the first vaccine or placebo injection. The material sequenced was peripheral blood, taken in a trial of Ad26.COV2.S vaccine versus placebo. Receptor source: a person between 18 and 65 years old who received the Ad26.COV2.S COVID-19 vaccine or a placebo.

The V and J genes are TRBV6-2 or TRBV6-3 and TRBJ2-1; the match to TRBD1 covers 11 bases. This CDR3 region has 15 residues. CDR1 and CDR2 (germline): MNHEY, SVGEGT. Trimming cost V 5 bases and J 12 bases; bases outside gene matches: 12. This CDR3 reads CASSLRDRGIFGQFF. CDR3 coding DNA: TGTGCCAGCAGTCTCCGGGACAGGGGGATATTTGGGCAGTTCTTC.

The chain uses TRBV3-1 (or the pseudogene TRBV3-2) and TRBJ2-7, with TRBD2 identical over 12 bases. The CDR3 spans 17 residues. The junction had 6 bases not matched to a gene; V was cut back by 1 base and J by 2 bases. The germline CDR1 and CDR2 sequences are LGHDT and YNNKEL (reference sequence). The DNA for the CDR3 is TGTGCCAGCAGCCAAGTTCCCGCTAGCGGGAGGGCCTACGAGCAGTACTTC. This gives the protein CASSQVPASGRAYEQYF.

The chain employs TRBV7-2 and TRBJ2-1; TRBD2 matches 12 bases. V lost 5 bases to trimming and J lost 7 bases; unmatched junction nucleotides: 6. CDR3 length equals 15 residues. Germline V gene lookup returns CDR1 SGHTA and CDR2 FQGNSA. The DNA for the CDR3 is TGTGCCAGCAGCCTTTCTAGCGGGAGGGCAAATGAGCAGTTCTTC. This codes for CASSLSSGRANEQFF. Looking up the rest from reference TRBV7-2 and TRBJ2-1 gives the full variable domain: GAGVSQSPSNKVTEKGKDVELRCDPISGHTALYWYRQSLGQGLEFLIYFQGNSAPDKSGLPSDRFSAERTGGSVSTLTIQRTQQEDSAVYLCASSLSSGRANEQFFGPGTRLTVL.

This clone was seen once. The chain carries TRBV28 and TRBJ1-6; the D gene is possibly TRBD1 (5 bases). With 6 bases removed from V and 8 bases from J, the gap between germline ends came to 11 bases. The length of the CDR3 is 13 residues. Germline V gives CDR1 MDHEN, CDR2 SYDVKM. CDR3 coding DNA: TGTGCCAGCAGAGGGGACGATGATTCACCCCTCCACTTT. It translates to CASRGDDDSPLHF.

The J gene is TRBJ2-3, the V gene TRBV4-1; D is possibly TRBD1 or TRBD2 (5 bases each). The germline V gene encodes CDR1 MGHRA and CDR2 YSYEKL. Deletions cut 1 base from V and 6 bases from J, with 14 bases between. CDR3 length: 15 residues. The CDR3 is CASSQGGGYSDTQYF. For the CDR3, the DNA is TGCGCCAGCAGCCAAGGGGGCGGGTATTCGGATACGCAGTATTTT.

This chain connects TRBV2 to TRBJ2-5; 8 nucleotides agree with TRBD1. CDR1 and CDR2 from the germline V gene are SNHLY and FYNNEI. The CDR3 runs 13 residues. The ends lost 7 bases at V and 5 bases at J; junction bases unmatched: 6. In DNA form, the CDR3 reads TGTGCCAGCAACACAGGGGGTCAGGAGACCCAGTACTTC. Translated: CASNTGGQETQYF.

The chain employs TRBV6-5 and TRBJ1-2, with D possibly matching TRBD1 (5 bases). The length of the CDR3 is 11 residues. The germline CDR1 and CDR2 sequences are MNHEY and SVGAGI. V was cut by 8 bases and J by 7 bases, with 11 bases left in between. The chain's CDR3 is CASRTGGGYTF. As DNA, the CDR3 is TGTGCCAGCCGGACCGGGGGTGGCTACACCTTC.

V usage is TRBV3-1 (or the pseudogene TRBV3-2) and J usage is TRBJ2-5; tentative D call: TRBD2 (6 bases). This CDR3 is built from 15 residues. Germline V CDR1 and CDR2: LGHDT, YNNKEL (reference sequence). V lost 4 bases to trimming and J lost 1 base, with 13 bases between them. The CDR3 is CASSPLRGIQETQYF. CDR3 in DNA: TGTGCCAGCAGCCCCCTCCGCGGGATCCAAGAGACCCAGTACTTC.

This clone turned up a few times. The J gene is TRBJ2-5, the V gene TRBV9; TRBD2 aligns across 8 bases. The V and J ends lost 3 bases and 2 bases, in that order; junction bases with no gene match: 3. The length of the CDR3 is 14 residues. Germline CDR1 reads SGDLS; CDR2 reads YYNGEE. In DNA, the CDR3 is TGTGCCAGCAGCGATAGCGGGACGCAAGAGACCCAGTACTTC. Translating gives CASSDSGTQETQYF.

V gene TRBV7-2 combines with J gene TRBJ1-5, with TRBD1 matching 10 bases. The CDR3 has 16 amino acids. J gave up 2 bases and V 1 base, and 2 bases lay outside the gene matches. Germline V CDR1 and CDR2: SGHTA, FQGNSA. The CDR3 sequence is CASSLGDRGGNQPQHF. CDR3 in DNA: TGTGCCAGCAGCTTAGGGGACAGGGGTGGCAATCAGCCCCAGCATTTT.

This clone was seen a single time. The chain uses TRBV7-2 and TRBJ2-7; 7 nucleotides match TRBD1. The germline CDR1 and CDR2 sequences are SGHTA and FQGNSA. The V gene end was trimmed by 2 bases and the J gene end by 2 bases; junction bases not matched to a gene: 3. This CDR3 has 14 residues. CDR3 nucleotide sequence: TGTGCCAGCAGCTTATCCGACAGGGCCTACGAGCAGTACTTC. Protein: CASSLSDRAYEQYF.

V is TRBV13 and J is TRBJ2-1, with 12 bases identical to TRBD2. The trim removed 5 bases at V and 6 bases at J, leaving 11 bases unmatched. Germline V gene data show CDR1 as PRHDT and CDR2 as FYEKMQ (reference sequence). The CDR3 consists of 17 residues. CDR3 DNA sequence: TGTGCCAGCAGCCTTCCCGGACTAGCGGGAAATGGCAATGAGCAGTTCTTC. Amino acids: CASSLPGLAGNGNEQFF.

CDR3 amino acids: CASSTGTSGRVIEFF. For the CDR3, the DNA is TGTGCCAGCAGCACCGGGACTAGCGGGAGGGTTATTGAGTTCTTC. The chain is built from TRBV7-9 and TRBJ2-1, with 16 bases matching TRBD2. CDR3 size: 15 residues. Germline V gives CDR1 SEHNR, CDR2 FQNEAQ (reference sequence). The V gene end was trimmed by 5 bases and the J gene end by 14 bases; junction bases not matched to a gene: 9.

This clone was detected a few times. This chain connects TRBV19 to TRBJ2-5, with 8 bases that match TRBD2. The germline CDR1 and CDR2 sequences are LNHDA and SQIVND (reference sequence). This CDR3 has 13 residues. The junction had 2 bases not matched to a gene; V was cut back by 3 bases and J by 5 bases. CDR3: CASSMSGSETQYF. CDR3 DNA sequence: TGTGCCAGTAGTATGAGCGGGAGTGAGACCCAGTACTTC.

The chain joins TRBV4-2 to TRBJ1-2; TRBD1 is a possible D gene (5 bases). The CDR3 covers 17 residues. Trimming stripped 0 bases from V and 4 bases from J, with 18 bases between. CDR1 is LGHNA and CDR2 is YNFKEQ in the germline V gene. The CDR3 DNA is TGTGCCAGCAGCCAAGACCTCAGACAGTCCCGAATCTATGGCTACACCTTC. Amino acids: CASSQDLRQSRIYGYTF.

The chain joins TRBV9 to TRBJ1-2; no clear D. The CDR3 runs 17 residues. Germline V gene data show CDR1 as SGDLS and CDR2 as YYNGEE. V was shortened by 0 bases and J by 2 bases, with 17 bases between the two germline ends. The CDR3 loop reads CASSVGTPGRRNYGYTF. The DNA for the CDR3 is TGTGCCAGCAGCGTAGGGACTCCTGGAAGAAGGAACTATGGCTACACCTTC.

V is TRBV9 and J is TRBJ2-1; 8 nucleotides match TRBD2. The CDR3 consists of 13 residues. The germline CDR1 and CDR2 sequences are SGDLS and YYNGEE. With V trimmed by 6 bases and J by 5 bases, 4 bases remained unmatched. For the CDR3, the DNA is TGTGCCAGCAAGGGCGGGAGGAACAATGAGCAGTTCTTC. Protein product: CASKGGRNNEQFF.

The DNA of the CDR3 is TGTGCCAGCAGCCAAGATAGTGTCCACGGAGCCTATGGCTACACCTTC. Encoded protein: CASSQDSVHGAYGYTF. The chain combines TRBV14 with TRBJ1-2, with D unresolved. Germline lookup yields CDR1 SGHDN and CDR2 FVKESK. This CDR3 region has 16 residues. V was clipped by 0 bases and J by 4 bases, with 15 bases between them.

The chain recombines TRBV6-5 with TRBJ2-7; 7 bases align to TRBD1. CDR1 and CDR2 from the germline V gene are MNHEY and SVGAGI. Losses at the gene ends were 8 bases for V and 3 bases for J; bases not matched to a gene: 10. The length of the CDR3 is 14 residues. The CDR3 protein is CASLGTVRDYEQYF. In nucleotides, the CDR3 is TGTGCCAGCCTAGGGACAGTTCGGGACTACGAGCAGTACTTC.

The chain combines TRBV28 with TRBJ2-7, with D perhaps TRBD1 (5 bases). This CDR3 region has 14 residues. The ends were cut back, 5 bases at V and 2 bases at J, with 13 bases in the middle. The germline V gene encodes CDR1 MDHEN and CDR2 SYDVKM. The CDR3 DNA reads as TGTGCCAGCAGTCCCACAGGTCCGCCCTACGAGCAGTACTTC. Protein sequence: CASSPTGPPYEQYF.

This rearrangement joins TRBV7-8 to TRBJ1-6, with D possibly TRBD1 on 5 matching bases. Trimming left V 5 bases short and J 5 bases short, with 13 bases between. Germline V lookup: CDR1 SGHVS, CDR2 FQNEAQ. The CDR3 extends over 15 amino acids. This CDR3 reads CASSRRTQNNSPLHF. The CDR3 DNA reads TGTGCCAGCAGCAGACGGACACAGAATAATTCACCCCTCCACTTT.

This rearrangement joins TRBV27 to TRBJ2-1; TRBD2 aligns across 9 bases. J was trimmed by 6 bases and V by 4 bases; bases with no gene match: 7. The CDR3 length is 15 residues. Germline assignment: CDR1 MNHEY and CDR2 SMNVEV (reference sequence). The CDR3 here is CASSYSGSTFNEQFF. The DNA for the CDR3 is TGTGCCAGCAGTTATAGCGGGAGTACCTTCAATGAGCAGTTCTTC.